These T cell receptor beta chains were read from a single sample in a study of blood T cell repertoires in COVID-19. Profiled with immunoSEQ multiplex PCR; TCRdb holds only in-frame clones, not every one. The table shows some 210,000 clones, with 84% occurring only once. What was sequenced was peripheral blood. These receptors were taken from a woman in her forties or fifties with active or convalescent COVID-19. Both conserved end residues are part of each CDR3. D genes are given only for firm matches. Rows give clone size only sometimes, using once, few, many, or a class for an expanded clone.

v_gene,j_gene,abundance,d_gene,CDR3nt,CDR3aa
TRBV15,TRBJ2-6,-,-,TGTGCCACCAGCAGTACTTGGGACAATGGGGCCAACGTCCTGACTTTC,CATSSTWDNGANVLTF
TRBV11-2,TRBJ2-6,once,-,TGTGCCAGCAGCTCACCCAGGGGGGCCAACGTCCTGACTTTC,CASSSPRGANVLTF
TRBV4-1,TRBJ1-1,-,TRBD1,TGCGCCAGCAGCCAGCCGACGAAGGGGGCGCGGACTGAAGCTTTCTTT,CASSQPTKGARTEAFF
TRBV12-3/TRBV12-4,TRBJ2-1,-,TRBD2,TGTGCCAGCAGTTATAAGGGAGCGGGGAAGTTCTTC,CASSYKGAGKFF
TRBV6-5,TRBJ1-5,-,-,TGTGCCAGCAGTTACCGGGAGGCTGGTAAGCCCCAGCATTTT,CASSYREAGKPQHF
TRBV16,TRBJ1-1,-,-,TGTGCCAGCAGCCACACCCCCGGGATGAGAACTGAAGCTTTCTTT,CASSHTPGMRTEAFF
TRBV6-5,TRBJ2-5,once,TRBD1,TGTGCCAGCAGTTACTCGACAGGGGGCGGCGAGACCCAGTACTTC,CASSYSTGGGETQYF
TRBV7-6,TRBJ2-5,-,-,TGTGCCAGCAGCTTAGTGGCGGCTGTCCAAGAGACCCAGTACTTC,CASSLVAAVQETQYF
TRBV19,TRBJ2-3,-,-,TGTGCCAGTAGCGCCGGAACAGGGTGGGATACGCAGTATTTT,CASSAGTGWDTQYF
TRBV28,TRBJ1-2,once,-,TGTGCCAGCACCGCTGACAGGTTCTATGGCTACACCTTC,CASTADRFYGYTF
TRBV5-1,TRBJ1-2,-,TRBD1,TGCGCCAGCAGCCTGACAGGGGACAGCTATGGCTACACCTTC,CASSLTGDSYGYTF
TRBV3-1/TRBV3-2,TRBJ2-2,-,-,TGTGCCAGCAGCCCCTTTAGAGGGACCGGGGAGCTGTTTTTT,CASSPFRGTGELFF
TRBV24-1,TRBJ1-5,few,-,TGTGCCACCAGTGATTACAGGGTCCCTCAGCCCCAGCATTTT,CATSDYRVPQPQHF
TRBV12-3/TRBV12-4,TRBJ2-1,-,-,TGTGCCAGCAGTTTTTTCAGGGCCAATGAGCAGTTCTTC,CASSFFRANEQFF
TRBV19,TRBJ2-7,-,-,TGTGCCAGTAGTAATGCGGGGACCACCTACGAGCAGTACTTC,CASSNAGTTYEQYF
TRBV3-1/TRBV3-2,TRBJ1-3,-,TRBD1,TGTGCCAGCAGCCCAGGGACAGGCTCTGGAAACACCATATATTTT,CASSPGTGSGNTIYF
TRBV6-4,TRBJ2-3,-,TRBD1,TGTGCCAGCAGTGAAGCACAGGGGGTGGATACGCAGTATTTT,CASSEAQGVDTQYF
TRBV28,TRBJ1-5,-,-,TGTGCCAGCAGCCCTGCCGACAGGAAAAATCAGCCCCAGCATTTT,CASSPADRKNQPQHF
TRBV18,TRBJ1-2,-,-,TGTGCCAGCTCACCAGAGGACTCGGGACTCGGCTACACCTTC,CASSPEDSGLGYTF
TRBV27,TRBJ1-2,-,-,TGTGCCAGCAGTTTAGTTCGGGGATATGGCTACACCTTC,CASSLVRGYGYTF
TRBV20-1,TRBJ1-5,once,-,TGCAGTGCTACCTCTGGGGGGTCCCAGCATTTT,CSATSGGSQHF
TRBV27,TRBJ1-1,-,-,TGTGCCAGCAGTTTGAAGGGGCCGAACACTGAAGCTTTCTTT,CASSLKGPNTEAFF
TRBV28,TRBJ1-4,-,-,TGTGCCAGCAGCCCACGGAGGAACGAAAAACTGTTTTTT,CASSPRRNEKLFF
TRBV7-2,TRBJ2-7,-,-,TGTGCCAGCAGCTTAGTACCTACTTACGAGCAGTACTTC,CASSLVPTYEQYF
TRBV5-1,TRBJ2-4,-,-,TGCGCCAGCAGCTTGGATATAAACATTCAGTACTTC,CASSLDINIQYF
TRBV6-4,TRBJ1-6,-,-,TGTGCCAGCAGCAGAGACAGTCACTATAATTCACCCCTCCACTTT,CASSRDSHYNSPLHF
TRBV6-5,TRBJ1-6,few,-,TGTGCCAGCCAAGCCGGGGGGAACAATTCACCCCTCCACTTT,CASQAGGNNSPLHF
TRBV28,TRBJ2-1,-,TRBD2,TGTGCCAGCAGTTCCCCACTACTAGCGGGGGGAAACAATGAGCAGTTCTTC,CASSSPLLAGGNNEQFF
TRBV28,TRBJ1-4,-,TRBD1,TGTGCCAGCAGCACCTCCGGACAGGGGCCGACTAATGAAAAACTGTTTTTT,CASSTSGQGPTNEKLFF
TRBV6-5,TRBJ1-6,-,-,TGTGCCAGCAGTTACTCTTACGACAGAGATAATTCACCCCTCCACTTT,CASSYSYDRDNSPLHF
TRBV3-1/TRBV3-2,TRBJ1-1,-,-,TGTGCCAGCAGCCAAACACAGGGTCTGGGGAACACTGAAGCTTTCTTT,CASSQTQGLGNTEAFF
TRBV6-4,TRBJ1-1,-,-,TGTGCCAGCAGAAACGGAGGGAACACTGAAGCTTTCTTT,CASRNGGNTEAFF
TRBV30,TRBJ1-4,-,TRBD1,TGTGCCTGGAGTGGGGACAGTCATGAAAAACTGTTTTTT,CAWSGDSHEKLFF
TRBV6-5,TRBJ2-5,-,-,TGTGCCAGCAGTCTATCCGGGTCTCAAGAGACCCAGTACTTC,CASSLSGSQETQYF
TRBV7-8,TRBJ1-5,-,-,TGTGCCAGCACGGGACTGTCGGCTAGCAATCAGCCCCAGCATTTT,CASTGLSASNQPQHF
TRBV7-3,TRBJ1-1,-,-,TGTGCCAGCAGCTTAACAGGGGTCGAGAGAACTGAAGCTTTCTTT,CASSLTGVERTEAFF
TRBV3-1/TRBV3-2,TRBJ2-2,-,TRBD1,TGTGCCAGCAGCCAAGATCTGGACAGGCGGAACACCGGGGAGCTGTTTTTT,CASSQDLDRRNTGELFF
TRBV28,TRBJ2-6,-,-,TGTGCCAGCAGTTTACGGGCCCGCGGGTCTGGGGCCAACGTCCTGACTTTC,CASSLRARGSGANVLTF
TRBV7-9,TRBJ1-2,-,-,TGTGCCAGCAGCTTAGGTCAGAACTATGGCTACACCTTC,CASSLGQNYGYTF
TRBV29-1,TRBJ1-2,-,-,TGCAGCGTTATATCCCCCCCCGAAGTCAGACTACGGGGCTACACCTTC,CSVISPPEVRLRGYTF
TRBV2,TRBJ1-5,few,-,TGTGCCAGCAGTGGTACAGGACCGCGCAATCAGCCCCAGCATTTT,CASSGTGPRNQPQHF
TRBV24-1,TRBJ2-2,-,TRBD1,TGTGCCACCAGTGATGCCAGACAGGGACGCACCGGGGAGCTGTTTTTT,CATSDARQGRTGELFF
TRBV15,TRBJ1-1,-,-,TGTGCCACCAGCAGAGATCCCAACGGGGGCACTGAAGCTTTCTTT,CATSRDPNGGTEAFF